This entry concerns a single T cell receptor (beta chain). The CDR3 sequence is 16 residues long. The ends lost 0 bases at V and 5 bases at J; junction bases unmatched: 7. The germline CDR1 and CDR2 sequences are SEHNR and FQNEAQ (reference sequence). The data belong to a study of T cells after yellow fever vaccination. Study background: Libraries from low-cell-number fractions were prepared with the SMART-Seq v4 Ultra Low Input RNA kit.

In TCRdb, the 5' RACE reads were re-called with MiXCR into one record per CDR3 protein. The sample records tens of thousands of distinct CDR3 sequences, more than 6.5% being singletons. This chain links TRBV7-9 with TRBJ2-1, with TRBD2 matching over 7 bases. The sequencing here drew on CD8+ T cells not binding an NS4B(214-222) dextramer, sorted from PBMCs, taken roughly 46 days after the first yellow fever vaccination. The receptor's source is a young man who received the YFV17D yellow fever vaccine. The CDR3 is CASSLAGGVVDNEQFF. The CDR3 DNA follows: TGTGCCAGCAGCTTAGCGGGAGGGGTAGTCGACAATGAGCAGTTCTTC.